A few counts support the clone carrying this TCR beta chain. The data derive from a study of blood T cell repertoires in COVID-19. For the study at large: The United States, Italy and Spain provided the acute and convalescent COVID-19 samples. Sources were T cells, B-cell-depleted T cells, or PBMCs; the material itself was cDNA or gDNA.

Original processing methods: The assay estimated nucleated cells by amplifying reference gene primers. Method: immunoSEQ multiplex PCR; TCRdb's copy keeps in-frame clones and lacks some. V and J calls and clone size come straight from that table; D and trimming were deduced from the DNA. Of tens of thousands of clones listed, around 90% were seen once; the top ten hold around 8.4%. Sequencing was done on a sample of peripheral blood. The clonotype originates from a man between 65 and 85 years old with active or convalescent COVID-19.

In DNA form, the CDR3 reads TGTGCCAGCAGCGTCGCGGGAGGCAATCAAGAGACCCAGTACTTC. It is translated as CASSVAGGNQETQYF. The chain couples TRBV9 to TRBJ2-5; 8 bases are a match to TRBD2. Germline-derived CDR1 and CDR2 are SGDLS and YYNGEE. V lost 2 bases to trimming and J lost 2 bases; unmatched junction nucleotides: 5. The CDR3 spans 15 residues.